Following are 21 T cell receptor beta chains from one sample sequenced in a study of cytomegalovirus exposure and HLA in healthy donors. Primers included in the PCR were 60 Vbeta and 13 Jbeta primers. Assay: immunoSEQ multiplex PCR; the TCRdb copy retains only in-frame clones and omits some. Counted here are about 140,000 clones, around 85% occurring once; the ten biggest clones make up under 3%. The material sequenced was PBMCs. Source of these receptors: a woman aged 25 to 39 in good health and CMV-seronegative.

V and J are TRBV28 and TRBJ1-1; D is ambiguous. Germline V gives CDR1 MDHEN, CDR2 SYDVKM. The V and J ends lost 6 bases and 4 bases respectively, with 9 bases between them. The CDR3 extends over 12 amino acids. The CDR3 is CASRLAGTEAFF. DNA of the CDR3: TGTGCCAGCAGACTAGCGGGCACTGAAGCTTTCTTT.

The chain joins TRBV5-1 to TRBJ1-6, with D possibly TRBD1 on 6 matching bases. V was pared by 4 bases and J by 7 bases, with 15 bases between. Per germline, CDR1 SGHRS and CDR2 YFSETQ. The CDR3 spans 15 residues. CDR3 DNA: TGCGCCAGCAGCCAGGAACAGGGCCCAAATTCACCCCTCCACTTT. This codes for CASSQEQGPNSPLHF.

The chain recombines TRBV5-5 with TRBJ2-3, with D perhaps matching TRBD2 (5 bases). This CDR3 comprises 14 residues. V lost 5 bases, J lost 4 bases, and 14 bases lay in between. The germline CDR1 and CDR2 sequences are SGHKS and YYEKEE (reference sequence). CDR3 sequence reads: CASSRDAIPDTQYF. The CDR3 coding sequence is TGTGCCAGCAGTCGGGATGCCATACCAGATACGCAGTATTTT.

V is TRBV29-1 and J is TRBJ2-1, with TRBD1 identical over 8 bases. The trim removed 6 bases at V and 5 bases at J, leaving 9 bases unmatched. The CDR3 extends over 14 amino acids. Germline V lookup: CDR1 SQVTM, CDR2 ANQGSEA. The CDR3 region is CSVPPGGGDNEQFF. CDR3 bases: TGCAGCGTGCCCCCAGGGGGCGGTGACAATGAGCAGTTCTTC.

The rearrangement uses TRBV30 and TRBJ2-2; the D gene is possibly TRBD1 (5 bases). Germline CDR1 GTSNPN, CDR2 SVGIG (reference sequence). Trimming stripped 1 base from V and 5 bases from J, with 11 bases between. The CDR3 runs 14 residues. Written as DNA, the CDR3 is TGTGCCTGGAGTGGTTCAGGGCGAACCGGGGAGCTGTTTTTT. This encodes CAWSGSGRTGELFF. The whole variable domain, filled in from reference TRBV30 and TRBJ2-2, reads SQTIHQWPATLVQPVGSPLSLECTVEGTSNPNLYWYRQAAGRGLQLLFYSVGIGQISSEVPQNLSASRPQDRQFILSSKKLLLSDSGFYLCAWSGSGRTGELFFGEGSRLTVL.

The chain's CDR3 is CASTPGGGRSRDTIYF. CDR3 coding DNA: TGTGCCAGCACCCCGGGGGGAGGGCGCAGTCGGGACACCATATATTTT. This rearrangement joins TRBV28 to TRBJ1-3; maybe TRBD1 (5 bases). Germline V lookup: CDR1 MDHEN, CDR2 SYDVKM. Deletions cut 7 bases from V and 8 bases from J, with 24 bases between. The CDR3 consists of 16 residues.

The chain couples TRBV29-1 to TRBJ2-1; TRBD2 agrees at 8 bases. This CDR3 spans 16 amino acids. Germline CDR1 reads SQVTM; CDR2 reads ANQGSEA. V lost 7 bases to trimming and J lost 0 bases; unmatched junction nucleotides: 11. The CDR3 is CSAQGRGRSSYNEQFF. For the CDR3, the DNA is TGCAGCGCCCAAGGTCGCGGGAGGTCCTCCTACAATGAGCAGTTCTTC.

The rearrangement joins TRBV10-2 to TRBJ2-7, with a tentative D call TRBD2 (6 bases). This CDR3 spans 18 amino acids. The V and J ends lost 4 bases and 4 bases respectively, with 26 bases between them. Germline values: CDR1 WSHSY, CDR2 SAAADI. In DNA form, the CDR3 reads TGCGCCAGCAGTGGCCGGGACTGGGGTCCAAGACCACCTTACGAGCAGTACTTC. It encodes CASSGRDWGPRPPYEQYF.

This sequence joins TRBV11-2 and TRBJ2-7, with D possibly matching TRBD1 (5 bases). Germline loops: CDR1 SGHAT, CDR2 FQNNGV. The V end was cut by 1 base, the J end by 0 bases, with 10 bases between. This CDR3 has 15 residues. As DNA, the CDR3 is TGTGCCAGCAGCTTAGTTCCAGGGAACTCCTACGAGCAGTACTTC. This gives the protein CASSLVPGNSYEQYF.

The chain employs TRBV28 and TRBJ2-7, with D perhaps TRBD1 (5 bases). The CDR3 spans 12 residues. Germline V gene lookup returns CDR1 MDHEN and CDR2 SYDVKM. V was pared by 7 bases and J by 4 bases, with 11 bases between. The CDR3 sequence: CASKGPRYEQYF. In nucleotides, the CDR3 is TGTGCCAGCAAGGGGCCTCGTTACGAGCAGTACTTC.

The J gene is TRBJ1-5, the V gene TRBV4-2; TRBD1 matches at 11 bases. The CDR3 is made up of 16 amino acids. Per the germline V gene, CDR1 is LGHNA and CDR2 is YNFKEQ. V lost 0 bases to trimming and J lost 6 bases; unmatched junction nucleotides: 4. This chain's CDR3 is CASSQDGGTGGQPQHF. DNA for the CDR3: TGTGCCAGCAGCCAAGATGGGGGGACAGGGGGTCAGCCCCAGCATTTT.

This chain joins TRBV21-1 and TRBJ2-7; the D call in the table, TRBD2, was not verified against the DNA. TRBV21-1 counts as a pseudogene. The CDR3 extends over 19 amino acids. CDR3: CASSKIATPIFRLPYEQYF. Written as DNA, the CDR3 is TGTGCCAGCAGCAAAATTGCGACTCCCATTTTTCGGCTCCCCTACGAGCAGTACTTC.

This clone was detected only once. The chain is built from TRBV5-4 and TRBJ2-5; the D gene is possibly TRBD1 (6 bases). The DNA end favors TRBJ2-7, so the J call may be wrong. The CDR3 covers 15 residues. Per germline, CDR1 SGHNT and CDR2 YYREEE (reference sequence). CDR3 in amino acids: CASSLEQGFSYEQYF. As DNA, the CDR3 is TGTGCCAGCAGCTTGGAACAGGGTTTCTCCTACGAGCAGTACTTC.

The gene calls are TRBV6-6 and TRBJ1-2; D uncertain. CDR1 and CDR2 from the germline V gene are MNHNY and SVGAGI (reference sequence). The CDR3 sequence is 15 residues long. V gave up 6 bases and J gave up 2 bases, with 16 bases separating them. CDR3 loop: CASSPVMTLNYGYTF. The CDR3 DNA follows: TGTGCCAGCAGCCCAGTAATGACTCTAAACTATGGCTACACCTTC.

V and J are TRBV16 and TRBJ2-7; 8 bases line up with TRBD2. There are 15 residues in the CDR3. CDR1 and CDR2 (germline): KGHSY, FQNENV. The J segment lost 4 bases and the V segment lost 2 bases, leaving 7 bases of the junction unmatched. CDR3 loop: CASSQIGGRLYEQYF. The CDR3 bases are TGTGCCAGCAGCCAAATTGGCGGGAGGCTTTACGAGCAGTACTTC.

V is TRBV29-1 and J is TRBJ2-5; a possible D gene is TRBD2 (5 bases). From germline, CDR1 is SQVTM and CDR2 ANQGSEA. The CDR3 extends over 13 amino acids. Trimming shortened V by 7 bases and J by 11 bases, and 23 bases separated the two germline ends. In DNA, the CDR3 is TGCAGCGCACTAGTTATTGGAACTTGGGAGCAGTACTTC. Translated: CSALVIGTWEQYF.

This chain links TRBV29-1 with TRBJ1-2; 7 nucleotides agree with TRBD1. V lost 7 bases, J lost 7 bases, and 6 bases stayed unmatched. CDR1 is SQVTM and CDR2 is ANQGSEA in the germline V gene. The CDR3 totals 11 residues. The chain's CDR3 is CSGDSGFGYTF. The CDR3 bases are TGCAGCGGGGACAGTGGCTTTGGCTACACCTTC.

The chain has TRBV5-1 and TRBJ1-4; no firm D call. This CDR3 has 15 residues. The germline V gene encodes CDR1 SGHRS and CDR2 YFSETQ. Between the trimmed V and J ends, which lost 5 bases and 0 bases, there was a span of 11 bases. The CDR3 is CASSGTGATNEKLFF. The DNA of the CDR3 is TGCGCCAGCAGTGGAACGGGAGCAACTAATGAAAAACTGTTTTTT.

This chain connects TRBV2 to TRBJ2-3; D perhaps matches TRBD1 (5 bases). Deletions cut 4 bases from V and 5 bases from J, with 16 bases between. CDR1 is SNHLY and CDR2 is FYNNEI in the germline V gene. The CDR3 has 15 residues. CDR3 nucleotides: TGTGCCAGCAGTGCCCGGACACCCGGTGTAGATACGCAGTATTTT. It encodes CASSARTPGVDTQYF.

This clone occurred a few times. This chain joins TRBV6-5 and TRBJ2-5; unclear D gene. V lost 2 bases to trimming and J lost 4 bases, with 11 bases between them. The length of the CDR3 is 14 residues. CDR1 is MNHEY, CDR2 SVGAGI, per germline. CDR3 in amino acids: CASSYRSGLETQYF. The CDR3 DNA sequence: TGTGCCAGCAGTTACCGCTCGGGTTTAGAGACCCAGTACTTC.

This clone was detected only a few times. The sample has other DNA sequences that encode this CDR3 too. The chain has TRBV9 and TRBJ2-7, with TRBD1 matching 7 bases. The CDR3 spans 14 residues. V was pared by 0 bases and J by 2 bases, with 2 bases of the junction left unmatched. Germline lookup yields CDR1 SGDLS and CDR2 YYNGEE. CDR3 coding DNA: TGTGCCAGCAGCGTAGGGCAGGGGGCCTACGAGCAGTACTTC. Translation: CASSVGQGAYEQYF.